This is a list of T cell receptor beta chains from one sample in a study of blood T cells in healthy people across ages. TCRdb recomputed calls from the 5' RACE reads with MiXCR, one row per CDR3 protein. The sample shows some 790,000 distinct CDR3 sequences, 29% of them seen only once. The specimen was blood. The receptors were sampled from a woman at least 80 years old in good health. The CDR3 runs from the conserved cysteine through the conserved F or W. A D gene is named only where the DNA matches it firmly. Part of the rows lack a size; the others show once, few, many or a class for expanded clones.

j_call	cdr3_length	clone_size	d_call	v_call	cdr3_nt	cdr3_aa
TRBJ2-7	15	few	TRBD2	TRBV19	TGTGCCAGTAGTATTTGGACTAGCGGGGTCCACGAGCAGTACTTC	CASSIWTSGVHEQYF
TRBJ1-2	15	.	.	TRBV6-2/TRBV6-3	TGTGCCAGCAGCAAACTCCTAAGGGCGGACTATGGCTACACCTTC	CASSKLLRADYGYTF
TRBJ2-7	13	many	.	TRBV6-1	TGTGCCAGCAGCGATGGGCGGATCTACGAGCAGTACTTC	CASSDGRIYEQYF
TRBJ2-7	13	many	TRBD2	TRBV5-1	TGCGCCAGCAGCCACAGCGGGGCCCACGAGCAGTACTTC	CASSHSGAHEQYF
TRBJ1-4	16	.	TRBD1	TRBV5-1	TGCGCCAGCAGAGACAGGGACTACAAACCGAATGAAAAACTGTTTTTT	CASRDRDYKPNEKLFF
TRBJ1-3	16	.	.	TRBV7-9	TGTGCCAGCAGCTTAGTGATATCGAGCTCTGGAAACACCATATATTTT	CASSLVISSSGNTIYF
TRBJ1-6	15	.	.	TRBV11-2	TGTGCCAGCACACCGGGGTTCTCCCCGGGTTCACCCCTCCACTTT	CASTPGFSPGSPLHF
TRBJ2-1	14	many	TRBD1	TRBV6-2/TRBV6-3	TGTGCCAGCATAGGACAGGGGCGCTACAATGAGCAGTTCTTC	CASIGQGRYNEQFF
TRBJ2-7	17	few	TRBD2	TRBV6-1	TGTGCCAGCAGTCCCGGCCCGGGGGGACCTAGCTCCTACGAGCAGTACTTC	CASSPGPGGPSSYEQYF
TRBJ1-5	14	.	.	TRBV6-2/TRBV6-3	TGTGCCAGCAGACCCCTCGGCGGGCATCAGCCCCAGCATTTT	CASRPLGGHQPQHF
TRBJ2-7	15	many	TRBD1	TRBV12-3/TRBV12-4	TGTGCCAGCAGCCCTCGGGGACAGGGAAGGTACGAGCAGTACTTC	CASSPRGQGRYEQYF
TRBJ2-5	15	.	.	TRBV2	TGTGCCAGCAGGCCAGGGGATCTGAGTCAAGAGACCCAGTACTTC	CASRPGDLSQETQYF
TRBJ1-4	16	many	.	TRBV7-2	TGTGCCAGCAGCTTAGGAGGGCAGGGGAGTAATGAAAAACTGTTTTTT	CASSLGGQGSNEKLFF
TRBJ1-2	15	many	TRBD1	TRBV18	TGTGCCAGCTCTCGTGACCGGGACAGGGATTATGGCTACACCTTC	CASSRDRDRDYGYTF
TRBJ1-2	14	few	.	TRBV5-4	TGTGCCAGCACAAACATCTTCAACCACGATGGCTACACCTTC	CASTNIFNHDGYTF
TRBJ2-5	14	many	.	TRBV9	TGTGCCAGCAGCTTTGGGAACCCCAGAGAGACCCAGTACTTC	CASSFGNPRETQYF
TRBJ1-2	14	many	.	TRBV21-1	TGTGCCAGCAGCAAAGGTCGAGGGGGCTATGGCTACACCTTC	CASSKGRGGYGYTF
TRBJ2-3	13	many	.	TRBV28	TGTGCCAGCAGTTCCCCGCCCCCAGATACGCAGTATTTT	CASSSPPPDTQYF
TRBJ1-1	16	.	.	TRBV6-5	TGTGCCAGCAATAGGGCAGGCCTTCGTTTGAACACTGAAGCTTTCTTT	CASNRAGLRLNTEAFF
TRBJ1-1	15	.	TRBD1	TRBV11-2	TGTGCCAGCAGCTCTCCGGGACAGGGGAAGACTGAAGCTTTCTTT	CASSSPGQGKTEAFF
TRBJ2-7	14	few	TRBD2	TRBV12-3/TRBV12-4	TGTGCCAGCAGTTTAACTAGCGGGGAGGTCGAGCAGTACTTC	CASSLTSGEVEQYF
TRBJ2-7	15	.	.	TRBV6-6	TGTGCCAGCAGTTACTCGGACCGTTCCTACAATGAGCAGTACTTC	CASSYSDRSYNEQYF
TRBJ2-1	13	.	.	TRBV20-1	TGCAGTGCTAGAGAGAGATTTTCGGATGAGCAGTTCTTC	CSARERFSDEQFF
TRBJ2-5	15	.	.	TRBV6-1	TGTGCCAGCAGTGAAAATTGGGCATACGGAGAGACCCAGTACTTC	CASSENWAYGETQYF
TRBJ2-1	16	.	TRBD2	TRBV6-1	TGTGCCACCCATAGAATGTTTAGCGGGACTGACAATGAGCAGTTCTTC	CATHRMFSGTDNEQFF
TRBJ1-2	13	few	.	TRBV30	TGTGCCTGGAGTTGGGTGGGAATCTATGGCTACACCTTC	CAWSWVGIYGYTF
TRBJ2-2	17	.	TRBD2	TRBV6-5	TGTGCCAGCAGTTACTCTCAACTAGCGGGGAGCACCGGGGAGCTGTTTTTT	CASSYSQLAGSTGELFF
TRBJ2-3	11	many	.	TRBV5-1	TGCGCCAGCGGACTCACAGATACGCAGTATTTT	CASGLTDTQYF
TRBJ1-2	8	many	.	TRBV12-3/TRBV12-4	TGTGCCAGCAGTTATAACACCTTC	CASSYNTF
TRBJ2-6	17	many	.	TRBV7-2	TGTGCCAGCAGCTTGAACAGGGTAGATTCTGGGGCCAACGTCCTGACTTTC	CASSLNRVDSGANVLTF